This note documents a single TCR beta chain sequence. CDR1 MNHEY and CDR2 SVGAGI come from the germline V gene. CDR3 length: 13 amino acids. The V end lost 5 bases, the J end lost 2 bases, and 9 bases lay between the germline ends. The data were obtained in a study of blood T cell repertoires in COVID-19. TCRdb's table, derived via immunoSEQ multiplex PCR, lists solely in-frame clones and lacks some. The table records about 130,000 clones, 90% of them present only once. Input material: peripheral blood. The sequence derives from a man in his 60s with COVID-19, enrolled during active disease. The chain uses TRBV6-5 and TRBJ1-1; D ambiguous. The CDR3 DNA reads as TGTGCCAGCAGTCGGCGAGGTAACACTGAAGCTTTCTTT. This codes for CASSRRGNTEAFF.